This TCR beta chain was sequenced for a study of blood T cell repertoires in COVID-19. This CDR3 has 17 amino acids. Germline assignment: CDR1 LNHDA and CDR2 SQIVND (reference sequence). V trimming: 5 bases; J trimming: 0 bases; junction bases outside the gene matches: 7. Profiled with immunoSEQ multiplex PCR; TCRdb holds only in-frame clones, not every one. The data hold 150,000 to 200,000 clones, with roughly 87% observed a single time. The TCR comes from a human donor with acute COVID-19. The donor label of this sample is uncertain. The sequencing input was PBMCs or T cells enriched from blood (not recorded which). This chain uses TRBV19 with TRBJ2-3; 11 nucleotides match TRBD2. The CDR3 nucleotides are TGTGCCAGTAGTCCTAGCGGGGGGTTCGTAAGCACAGATACGCAGTATTTT. It translates to CASSPSGGFVSTDTQYF.